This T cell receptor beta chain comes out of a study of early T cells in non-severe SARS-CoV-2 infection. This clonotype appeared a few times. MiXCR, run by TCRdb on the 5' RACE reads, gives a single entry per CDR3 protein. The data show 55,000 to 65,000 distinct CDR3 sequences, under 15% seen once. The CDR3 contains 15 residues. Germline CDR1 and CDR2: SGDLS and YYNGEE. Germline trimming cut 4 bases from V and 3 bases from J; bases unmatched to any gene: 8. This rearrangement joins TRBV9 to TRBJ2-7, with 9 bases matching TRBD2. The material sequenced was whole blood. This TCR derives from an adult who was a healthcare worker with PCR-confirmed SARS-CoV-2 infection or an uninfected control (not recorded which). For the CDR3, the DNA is TGTGCCAGCAGCCTCTCTAGCGGGGCCCTCTACGAGCAGTACTTC. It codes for CASSLSSGALYEQYF. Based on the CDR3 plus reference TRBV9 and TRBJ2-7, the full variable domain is DSGVTQTPKHLITATGQRVTLRCSPRSGDLSVYWYQQSLDQGLQFLIQYYNGEERAKGNILERFSAQQFPDLHSELNLSSLELGDSALYFCASSLSSGALYEQYFGPGTRLTVT.